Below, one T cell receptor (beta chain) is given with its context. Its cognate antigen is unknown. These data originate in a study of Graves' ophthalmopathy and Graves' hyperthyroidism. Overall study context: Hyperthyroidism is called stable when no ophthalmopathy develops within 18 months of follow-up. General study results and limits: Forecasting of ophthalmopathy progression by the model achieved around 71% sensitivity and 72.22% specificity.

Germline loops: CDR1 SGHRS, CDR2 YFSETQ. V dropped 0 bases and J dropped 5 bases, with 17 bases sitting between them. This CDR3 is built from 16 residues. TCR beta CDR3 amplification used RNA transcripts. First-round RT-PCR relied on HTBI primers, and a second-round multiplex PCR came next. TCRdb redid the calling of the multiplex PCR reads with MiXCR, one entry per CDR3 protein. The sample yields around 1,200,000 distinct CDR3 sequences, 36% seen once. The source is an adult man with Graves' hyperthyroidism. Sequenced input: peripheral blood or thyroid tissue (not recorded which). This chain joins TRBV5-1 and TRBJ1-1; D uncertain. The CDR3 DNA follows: TGCGCCAGCAGCTTGGCCTCATGGACCCCCAGGACTGAAGCTTTCTTT. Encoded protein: CASSLASWTPRTEAFF.